This is a list of T cell receptor beta chains from one sample in a study of T cells in Graves' hyperthyroidism and ophthalmopathy. MiXCR, run by TCRdb on the multiplex PCR reads, gives a single entry per CDR3 protein. The sample yields some 650,000 distinct CDR3 sequences, roughly a sixth seen once. What was sequenced was blood. Receptor source: a woman aged 40-49 years with Graves' ophthalmopathy. CDR3s leave out the opening cysteine and the closing phenylalanine or tryptophan. Fields, in order: J gene, V gene, CDR3 protein.

TRBJ2-3 | TRBV2 | ASSRQKTSTDTQY
TRBJ2-1 | TRBV2 | ASRSPDRGRPNEQF
TRBJ2-2 | TRBV5-1 | ASRVGHVNTGELF
TRBJ2-7 | TRBV7-9 | ASRAFTGQGAEEQY
TRBJ2-7 | TRBV20-1 | SAIRTSYEQY
TRBJ1-1 | TRBV18 | ASSPLPDTNTGAF
TRBJ2-1 | TRBV12-3/TRBV12-4 | ASRRGGPNEQF
TRBJ2-7 | TRBV12-3/TRBV12-4 | ASSHPWTGVYEQY
TRBJ2-5 | TRBV12-3/TRBV12-4 | ASTLGLAGGSQETQY
TRBJ2-1 | TRBV2 | ASSERDYSSYNEQF
TRBJ2-2 | TRBV29-1 | SVADTNTGELF
TRBJ1-1 | TRBV3-1 | ASSQGQGRMNTEAF
TRBJ1-2 | TRBV28 | ASSLGTTGNYGYT
TRBJ1-2 | TRBV18 | ASSPRAGRDGYT
TRBJ1-1 | TRBV28 | ASSPSKGAFTEAF
TRBJ2-1 | TRBV20-1 | SAPGSYNEQF
TRBJ2-3 | TRBV7-8 | ASSPRSDTQY
TRBJ1-6 | TRBV7-9 | ASRPGPPSSPLH
TRBJ2-1 | TRBV6-2/TRBV6-3 | ASRGSRLGQF
TRBJ2-7 | TRBV6-1 | ASSSGLANSYEQY
TRBJ1-5 | TRBV2 | ASRPGQGGNQPQH
TRBJ2-1 | TRBV5-5 | ASSPVAGQGLGEQF
TRBJ2-1 | TRBV5-1 | ASSLVVAGVGNEQF
TRBJ1-2 | TRBV2 | ASSETGNYGYT
TRBJ1-5 | TRBV12-3/TRBV12-4 | ASSKKVGQPQH
TRBJ2-1 | TRBV11-3 | ASSLEMRDENEQF
TRBJ2-6 | TRBV2 | ASSVFGSGANVLT
TRBJ2-7 | TRBV5-4 | ASSENRGPYEQY
TRBJ2-1 | TRBV7-6 | ASTPSAAARGHEQF
TRBJ2-1 | TRBV6-1 | ASSETGGYYNEQF
TRBJ2-3 | TRBV2 | ASLRESTDTQY
TRBJ2-2 | TRBV6-2/TRBV6-3 | ASRLGTSEAYEQYFGPGTGELF
TRBJ2-3 | TRBV5-4 | ASSQGGGALTDTQY
TRBJ1-2 | TRBV5-1 | ASRLAYAQFLNYGYT
TRBJ2-3 | TRBV30 | AWSVGVGADTQY
TRBJ1-1 | TRBV12-3/TRBV12-4 | ASRLRGSPTEAF
TRBJ2-3 | TRBV20-1 | SALPTGEGAQY
TRBJ1-2 | TRBV25-1 | ASSDRGNGYT
TRBJ1-1 | TRBV27 | ASSIWQGARTEAF
TRBJ1-5 | TRBV3-1 | ASSLTGNQPQH
TRBJ2-7 | TRBV4-2 | ASSQAPSGRAYEQY
TRBJ2-1 | TRBV3-1 | ASSPGLAGNYNEQF
TRBJ2-7 | TRBV14 | ASSQDWGRLGRYEQY
TRBJ1-5 | TRBV18 | ASSPNRADNQPQH
TRBJ2-3 | TRBV30 | AWTGGADTQY
TRBJ2-7 | TRBV18 | ASSPPGTGEGEQY
TRBJ1-1 | TRBV6-5 | ASSYRQANTEAF
TRBJ2-4 | TRBV20-1 | SARSSAAKNIQY
TRBJ1-2 | TRBV5-6 | ASRARGRNYGYT
TRBJ2-5 | TRBV7-6 | ASSLAETETQY
TRBJ1-5 | TRBV2 | ASSAIGQQNGQPQH
TRBJ2-3 | TRBV10-1 | ASSRGRSSTDTQY
TRBJ1-4 | TRBV5-1 | ASSLKAGGYEKLF
TRBJ2-5 | TRBV29-1 | STTRLAGSQETQY